Presented here are 5 T cell receptor beta chains from one specimen sequenced in a study of cytomegalovirus exposure and HLA in healthy donors. PCR involved 60 Vbeta and 13 Jbeta primers. TCRdb's copy holds only in-frame clones and misses some; the assay was immunoSEQ multiplex PCR. The table shows under 170,000 clones, with about 76% occurring only once. The sample comprised PBMCs. The receptors originated from a human donor in good health.

The V call is TRBV19, the J call TRBJ1-3; D unclear. The germline CDR1 and CDR2 sequences are LNHDA and SQIVND (reference sequence). Trimming shortened V by 8 bases and J by 0 bases, and 8 bases separated the two germline ends. CDR3 size: 13 residues. The CDR3 nucleotides are TGTGCCAGTCCTGACAACTCTGGAAACACCATATATTTT. It specifies CASPDNSGNTIYF.

This clone was found a few times. This chain connects TRBV4-2 to TRBJ2-7, with 9 bases aligning to TRBD1. With 4 bases clipped from V and 4 bases from J, the junction kept 5 bases outside the gene matches. This CDR3 spans 14 amino acids. The germline V gene encodes CDR1 LGHNA and CDR2 YNFKEQ. The CDR3 coding sequence is TGTGCCAGCAGCCCCGGGACAGGGCGGTACGAGCAGTACTTC. It encodes CASSPGTGRYEQYF.

The gene calls are TRBV4-1 and TRBJ2-7, with TRBD2 matching over 8 bases. Germline assignment: CDR1 MGHRA and CDR2 YSYEKL. With 3 bases clipped from V and 5 bases from J, the junction kept 3 bases outside the gene matches. The CDR3 is made up of 13 amino acids. The chain's CDR3 is CASSHLGGDEQYF. DNA for the CDR3: TGCGCCAGCAGCCACCTCGGGGGGGACGAGCAGTACTTC.

This clone was observed a few times. The V and J genes are TRBV10-1 and TRBJ2-7; maybe TRBD1 (5 bases). The CDR3 length is 13 residues. Germline CDR1 WNHNN, CDR2 SYGVQD (reference sequence). Trimming pared 3 bases from V and 4 bases from J, leaving 10 bases between. The CDR3 DNA reads as TGCGCCAGCAGTGACGGCAGGGCGTACGAGCAGTACTTC. Its translation is CASSDGRAYEQYF.

V and J are TRBV9 and TRBJ2-5; 9 bases align to TRBD2. Looked up from germline, CDR1 is SGDLS and CDR2 is YYNGEE. Losses at the gene ends were 3 bases for V and 3 bases for J; bases not matched to a gene: 3. This CDR3 region has 14 residues. CDR3: CASSGGLAKETQYF. The CDR3 DNA sequence: TGTGCCAGCAGCGGGGGACTAGCCAAAGAGACCCAGTACTTC.